The 18 T cell receptor beta chains below come from one sample, sequenced in a study of spatial heterogeneity in lung cancer. The time point is: sample taken at primary tumor resection. TCRdb redid the calling of the 5' RACE reads with MiXCR, one entry per CDR3 protein. The sample yields more than 20,000 distinct CDR3 sequences, just under 6% seen once. The material sequenced was PBMCs, taken at surgery. These receptors all come from a male donor with early-stage non-small cell lung cancer.

This clonotype was counted between two and nine times. The chain combines TRBV28 with TRBJ1-1; 8 bases map to TRBD1. This CDR3 is built from 15 residues. The trim removed 2 bases at V and 7 bases at J, leaving 9 bases unmatched. Germline V lookup: CDR1 MDHEN, CDR2 SYDVKM. CDR3: CASSLMDRVEFEAFF. CDR3 bases: TGTGCCAGCAGTTTAATGGACAGGGTAGAGTTTGAAGCTTTCTTT.

The CDR3 DNA is TGTGCCAGCAGTTTTCACGGAGGCAAGGGGCAGGAGCTCCCAGATACGCAGTATTTT. Translating gives CASSFHGGKGQELPDTQYF. This chain joins TRBV28 and TRBJ2-3, with D perhaps given as TRBD1 or TRBD2 (5 bases each). V gave up 3 bases and J gave up 4 bases, with 26 bases separating them. The CDR3 contains 19 residues. CDR1 and CDR2 (germline): MDHEN, SYDVKM.

This clonotype came up many times. This chain joins TRBV27 and TRBJ2-5; a possible D gene is TRBD2 (7 bases). The CDR3 runs 14 residues. The V end lost 6 bases, the J end lost 2 bases, and 13 bases lay between the germline ends. From germline, CDR1 is MNHEY and CDR2 SMNVEV (reference sequence). The CDR3: CASRGGLPQETQYF. DNA of the CDR3: TGTGCCAGCAGAGGGGGACTACCGCAAGAGACCCAGTACTTC.

This chain links TRBV5-1 with TRBJ1-4; 7 bases align to TRBD1. Trimming removed 1 base from V and 4 bases from J; junction bases left unmatched: 1. This CDR3 spans 14 amino acids. Germline V gene sequence: CDR1 SGHRS, CDR2 YFSETQ. CDR3 residues: CASSLRDSNEKLFF. CDR3 coding DNA: TGCGCCAGCAGCTTGAGGGACAGTAATGAAAAACTGTTTTTT.

In its sample, this clonotype was seen many times. The rearrangement joins TRBV13 to TRBJ2-3; 9 nucleotides line up with TRBD2. CDR3 length: 16 amino acids. CDR1 is PRHDT and CDR2 is FYEKMQ in the germline V gene (reference sequence). V was pared by 2 bases and J by 3 bases, with 6 bases of the junction left unmatched. This CDR3 reads CASSLRGSGGTDTQYF. In nucleotides, the CDR3 is TGTGCCAGCAGCTTACGTGGTAGCGGGGGAACAGATACGCAGTATTTT.

This clonotype was recorded many times. The gene calls are TRBV4-1 and TRBJ2-5; 9 bases fit TRBD1. With V trimmed by 0 bases and J by 4 bases, 6 bases remained unmatched. The length of the CDR3 is 16 residues. CDR1 and CDR2 (germline): MGHRA, YSYEKL. CDR3 sequence: CASSQEDRGTSETQYF. The CDR3 nucleotides read TGCGCCAGCAGCCAAGAGGACAGGGGAACGTCAGAGACCCAGTACTTC.

A few counts support this clonotype. This rearrangement joins TRBV3-1 to TRBJ2-7; D is possibly TRBD2 (7 bases). The V and J ends lost 10 bases and 5 bases respectively, with 18 bases between them. The CDR3 contains 13 residues. CDR1 is LGHDT, CDR2 YNNKEL, per germline (reference sequence). The CDR3 bases are TGTGCCACCTGTGAGGGGGGGCCAGACGAGCAGTACTTC. This sequence encodes CATCEGGPDEQYF.

The sample holds a few counts of this clonotype. The chain has TRBV6-5 and TRBJ1-4; D ambiguous. V lost 5 bases, J lost 7 bases, and 11 bases lay in between. Germline CDR1 reads MNHEY; CDR2 reads SVGAGI. The CDR3 is made up of 13 amino acids. The CDR3 coding sequence is TGTGCCAGCAGTGCTCGGGTTGGTGAAAAACTGTTTTTT. Translation: CASSARVGEKLFF.

At least ten counts were recorded for this clonotype. A junction end diverges from the germline sequence, so it may reflect a read error. The rearrangement uses TRBV12-3 or TRBV12-4 and TRBJ2-7, with TRBD2 identical over 9 bases. The CDR3 totals 14 residues. Here the CDR3 reads CASSLAGSLSEQYF. The DNA of the CDR3 is TGTGCCAGCAGTCTAGCGGGGAGCCTCTCCGAGCAGTACTTC.

This clonotype was found a few times. This chain uses TRBV11-1 with TRBJ2-3; no clear D gene. Per germline, CDR1 SGHAT and CDR2 FQDESV (reference sequence). With 10 bases removed from V and 2 bases from J, the gap between germline ends came to 10 bases. The CDR3 sequence is 12 residues long. The CDR3 here is CAIAETTDTQYF. The CDR3 coding sequence is TGTGCCATTGCCGAGACCACAGATACGCAGTATTTT. Drawing the rest from reference TRBV11-1 and TRBJ2-3, the complete variable domain is EAEVAQSPRYKITEKSQAVAFWCDPISGHATLYWYRQILGQGPELLVQFQDESVVDDSQLPKDRFSAERLKGVDSTLKIQPAELGDSAMYLCAIAETTDTQYFGPGTRLTVL.

Judged by abundance, this clonotype is medium-sized. This chain links TRBV18 with TRBJ2-2, with D perhaps TRBD2 (6 bases). Per germline, CDR1 KGHSH and CDR2 LQKENI. This CDR3 is built from 16 residues. Trimming stripped 3 bases from V and 4 bases from J, with 15 bases between. Written as DNA, the CDR3 is TGTGCCAGCTCACCGCCGGGACTGGGGAGCACCGGGGAGCTGTTTTTT. Its protein is CASSPPGLGSTGELFF.

This clonotype has at least ten counts. V is TRBV5-1 and J is TRBJ2-7; the match to TRBD2 covers 13 bases. The CDR3 covers 14 residues. Losses at the gene ends were 4 bases for V and 6 bases for J; bases not matched to a gene: 4. Germline loops: CDR1 SGHRS, CDR2 YFSETQ. In DNA, the CDR3 is TGCGCCAGCAGCCGAGGACTAGCGGGAGTCGAGCAGTACTTC. This translates into CASSRGLAGVEQYF.

This clonotype was picked up many times. The chain has TRBV7-6 and TRBJ2-2; D remains ambiguous. Trimming cost V 3 bases and J 3 bases, with 8 bases left between them. The germline V gene has CDR1 SGHVS and CDR2 FNYEAQ. The CDR3 sequence is 14 residues long. The CDR3 nucleotides are TGTGCCAGCAGCTTGACCCCCGACACCGGGGAGCTGTTTTTT. Amino acid sequence: CASSLTPDTGELFF.

This clonotype was detected many times. The rearrangement links TRBV29-1 to TRBJ1-2; 9 bases line up with TRBD1. CDR3 length equals 12 residues. Germline CDR1 and CDR2: SQVTM and ANQGSEA. The junction had 0 bases not matched to a gene; V was cut back by 4 bases and J by 3 bases. DNA of the CDR3: TGCAGCGTTGGACAGGGGGACTATGGCTACACCTTC. The encoded protein is CSVGQGDYGYTF.

This chain uses TRBV19 with TRBJ2-2; maybe TRBD1 (5 bases). This CDR3 spans 15 amino acids. The germline CDR1 and CDR2 sequences are LNHDA and SQIVND (reference sequence). Trimming stripped 2 bases from V and 0 bases from J, with 7 bases between. The CDR3 reads CASSIQGANTGELFF. In DNA form, the CDR3 reads TGTGCCAGTAGTATACAGGGTGCGAACACCGGGGAGCTGTTTTTT. Drawing the rest from reference TRBV19 and TRBJ2-2, the complete variable domain is DGGITQSPKYLFRKEGQNVTLSCEQNLNHDAMYWYRQDPGQGLRLIYYSQIVNDFQKGDIAEGYSVSREKKESFPLTVTSAQKNPTAFYLCASSIQGANTGELFFGEGSRLTVL.

This clonotype occurred many times. The genes are TRBV7-9 and TRBJ2-2; D uncertain. The germline V gene encodes CDR1 SEHNR and CDR2 FQNEAQ (reference sequence). Trimming left V 2 bases short and J 7 bases short, with 11 bases between. The CDR3 is made up of 14 amino acids. Written as DNA, the CDR3 is TGTGCCAGCAGCTTAAGGCCCGACGGCGGGGAGCTGTTTTTT. Encoded protein: CASSLRPDGGELFF.

The sample holds many counts of this clonotype. The chain couples TRBV5-6 to TRBJ2-5, with unresolved D. Per the germline V gene, CDR1 is SGHDT and CDR2 is YYEEEE. The CDR3 has 14 residues. V lost 0 bases and J lost 4, with 10 bases in between. CDR3 sequence reads: CASSLGASRETQYF. The DNA of the CDR3 is TGTGCCAGCAGCTTGGGAGCAAGCCGAGAGACCCAGTACTTC.

Many counts were recorded for this clonotype. The chain joins TRBV6-5 to TRBJ2-5; no clear D gene. CDR1 and CDR2 from the germline V gene are MNHEY and SVGAGI. V was pared by 5 bases and J by 4 bases, with 8 bases between. The CDR3 extends over 12 amino acids. CDR3 residues: CASSAWGETQYF. In DNA, the CDR3 is TGTGCCAGCAGTGCTTGGGGAGAGACCCAGTACTTC.